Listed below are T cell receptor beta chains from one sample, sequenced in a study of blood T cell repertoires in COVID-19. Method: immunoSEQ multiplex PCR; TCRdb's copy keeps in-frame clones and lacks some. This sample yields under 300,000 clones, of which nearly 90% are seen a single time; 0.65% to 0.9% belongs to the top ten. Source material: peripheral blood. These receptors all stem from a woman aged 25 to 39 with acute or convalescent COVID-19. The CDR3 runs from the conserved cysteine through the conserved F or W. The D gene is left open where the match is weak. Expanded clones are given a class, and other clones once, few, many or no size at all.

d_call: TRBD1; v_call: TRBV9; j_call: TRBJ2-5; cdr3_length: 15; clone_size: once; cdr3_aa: CASSLRTGGEETQYF; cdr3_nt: TGTGCCAGCAGCCTCCGGACAGGGGGCGAAGAGACCCAGTACTTC
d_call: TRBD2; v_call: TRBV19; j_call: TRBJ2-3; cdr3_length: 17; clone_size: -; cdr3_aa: CASSPLFSGESTDTQYF; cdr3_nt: TGTGCCAGTAGTCCCCTCTTTAGCGGGGAAAGCACAGATACGCAGTATTTT
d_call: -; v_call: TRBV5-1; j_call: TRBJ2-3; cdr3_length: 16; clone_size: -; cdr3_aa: CASSLTGTLYTDTQYF; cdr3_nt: TGCGCCAGCAGCTTGACAGGGACCCTTTACACAGATACGCAGTATTTT
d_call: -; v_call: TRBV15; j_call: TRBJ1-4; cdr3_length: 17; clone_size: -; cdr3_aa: CATSRRQVHRNTEKLFF; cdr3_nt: TGTGCCACCAGCAGACGTCAAGTACACAGAAACACTGAAAAACTGTTTTTT
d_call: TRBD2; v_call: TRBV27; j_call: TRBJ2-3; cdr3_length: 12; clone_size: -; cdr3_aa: CASSYSGMRQYF; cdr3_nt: TGTGCCAGCAGTTATAGCGGGATGAGGCAGTATTTT
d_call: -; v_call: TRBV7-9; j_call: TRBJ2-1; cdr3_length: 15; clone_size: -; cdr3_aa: CASSPAAGAYNEQFF; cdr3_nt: TGTGCCAGCAGCCCAGCCGCAGGGGCCTACAATGAGCAGTTCTTC
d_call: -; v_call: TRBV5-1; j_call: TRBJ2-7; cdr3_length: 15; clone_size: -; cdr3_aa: CASSLVGGTLYEQYF; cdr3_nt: TGCGCCAGCAGCTTGGTGGGCGGGACTCTTTACGAGCAGTACTTC
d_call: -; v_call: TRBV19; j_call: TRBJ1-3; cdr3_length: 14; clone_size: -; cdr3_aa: CASKTEISGNTIYF; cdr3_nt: TGTGCCAGTAAAACGGAGATCTCTGGAAACACCATATATTTT
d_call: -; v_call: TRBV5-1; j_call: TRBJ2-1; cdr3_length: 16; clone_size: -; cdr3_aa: CASSTNPSQGYNEQFF; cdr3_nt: TGCGCCAGCAGCACGAACCCCAGCCAGGGGTACAATGAGCAGTTCTTC
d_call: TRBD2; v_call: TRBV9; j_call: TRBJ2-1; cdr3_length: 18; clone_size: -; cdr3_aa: CASSPGTSGRTSGNEQFF; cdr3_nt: TGTGCCAGCAGCCCCGGGACTAGCGGGAGGACGTCGGGCAATGAGCAGTTCTTC
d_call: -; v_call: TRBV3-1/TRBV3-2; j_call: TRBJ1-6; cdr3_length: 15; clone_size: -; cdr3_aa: CASSQDGKGGSPLHF; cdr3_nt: TGTGCCAGCAGCCAAGACGGTAAAGGGGGTTCACCCCTCCACTTT
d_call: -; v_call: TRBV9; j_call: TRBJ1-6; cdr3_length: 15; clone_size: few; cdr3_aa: CASSVGSGVNSPLHF; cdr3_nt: TGTGCCAGCAGCGTAGGTTCGGGTGTCAATTCACCCCTCCACTTT
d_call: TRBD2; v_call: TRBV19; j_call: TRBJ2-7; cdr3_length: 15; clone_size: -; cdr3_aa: CASSRGGTLSYEQYF; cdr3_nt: TGTGCCAGTAGTCGGGGGGGGACTCTCTCCTACGAGCAGTACTTC
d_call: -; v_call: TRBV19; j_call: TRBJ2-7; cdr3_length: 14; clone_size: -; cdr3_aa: CASSPVWGVYEQYF; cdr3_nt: TGTGCCAGTAGTCCCGTTTGGGGGGTCTACGAGCAGTACTTC
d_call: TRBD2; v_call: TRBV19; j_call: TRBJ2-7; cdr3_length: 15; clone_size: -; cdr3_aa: CASSTPAGVLGEQYF; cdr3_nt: TGTGCCAGTAGTACCCCAGCGGGAGTCCTGGGAGAGCAGTACTTC
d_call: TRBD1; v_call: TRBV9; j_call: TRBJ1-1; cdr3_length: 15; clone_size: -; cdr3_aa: CASSQGQGVNTEAFF; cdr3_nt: TGTGCCAGCAGCCAAGGACAGGGGGTGAACACTGAAGCTTTCTTT
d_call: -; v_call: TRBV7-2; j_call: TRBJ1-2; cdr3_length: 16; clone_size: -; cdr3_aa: CASSLSGRRFLYGYTF; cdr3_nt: TGTGCCAGCAGCTTAAGTGGCAGGCGCTTCCTCTATGGCTACACCTTC
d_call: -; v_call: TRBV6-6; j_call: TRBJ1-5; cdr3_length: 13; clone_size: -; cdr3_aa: CASRTTANQPQHF; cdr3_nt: TGTGCCAGCAGAACGACAGCCAATCAGCCCCAGCATTTT
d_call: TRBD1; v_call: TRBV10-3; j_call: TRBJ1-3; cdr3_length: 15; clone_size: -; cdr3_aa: CAISAITGGGNTIYF; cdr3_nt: TGTGCCATCAGTGCTATTACAGGGGGAGGAAACACCATATATTTT
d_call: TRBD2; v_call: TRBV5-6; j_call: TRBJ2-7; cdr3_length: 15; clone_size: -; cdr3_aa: CASSLGLAGRYEQYF; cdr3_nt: TGTGCCAGCAGCCTTGGACTAGCGGGGAGGTACGAGCAGTACTTC
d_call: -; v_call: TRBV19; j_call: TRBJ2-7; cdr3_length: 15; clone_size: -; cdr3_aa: CASSIVQGGTSEQYF; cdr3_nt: TGTGCCAGTAGTATAGTCCAGGGGGGCACGTCAGAGCAGTACTTC